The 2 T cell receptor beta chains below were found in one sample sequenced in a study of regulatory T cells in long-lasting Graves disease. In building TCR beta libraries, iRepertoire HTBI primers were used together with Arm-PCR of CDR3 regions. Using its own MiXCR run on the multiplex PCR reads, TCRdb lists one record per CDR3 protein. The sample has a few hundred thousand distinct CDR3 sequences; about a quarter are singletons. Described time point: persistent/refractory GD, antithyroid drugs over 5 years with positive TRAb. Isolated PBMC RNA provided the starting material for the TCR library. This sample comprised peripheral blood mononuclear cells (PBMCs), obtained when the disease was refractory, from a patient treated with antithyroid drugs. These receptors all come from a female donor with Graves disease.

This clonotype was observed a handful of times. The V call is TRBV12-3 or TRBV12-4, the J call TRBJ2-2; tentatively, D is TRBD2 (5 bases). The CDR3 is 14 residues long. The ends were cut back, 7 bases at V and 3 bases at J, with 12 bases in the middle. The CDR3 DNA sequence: TGTGCCAGCAAAACGGGAACGGACACCGGGGAGCTGTTTTTT. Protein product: CASKTGTDTGELFF.

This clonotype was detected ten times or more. The CDR3 reads CASRRTGVTPSNYGYTF. As DNA, the CDR3 is TGTGCCAGCAGACGGACAGGGGTCACACCATCAAACTATGGCTACACCTTC. The chain uses TRBV28 and TRBJ1-2; 9 nucleotides agree with TRBD1. The CDR3 sequence is 17 residues long. V shed 6 bases, J shed 2 bases, and the junction held 13 bases outside the gene matches. Germline V lookup: CDR1 MDHEN, CDR2 SYDVKM.